This TCR beta chain appears in the sequencing data of a study of PD-L1 blockade in urothelial cancer. As to time point: peripheral blood 6 weeks after treatment start. J was trimmed by 3 bases and V by 0 bases; bases with no gene match: 3. Per germline, CDR1 MNHEY and CDR2 SVGAGI. This CDR3 region has 15 residues. Sequencing used immunoSEQ multiplex PCR; TCRdb keeps in-frame clones, though not all of them. The table includes under 40,000 clones, 89% detected once. This clone was counted once. V and J are TRBV6-5 and TRBJ2-7; 9 bases are a match to TRBD2. The sequence derives from a man aged 80 or over with urothelial cancer. Sequenced material: PBMCs, taken around atezolizumab (anti-PD-L1) treatment. CDR3 amino acids: CASSYSSSGNYEQYF. The CDR3 region has the DNA TGTGCCAGCAGTTACTCCTCTAGCGGGAACTACGAGCAGTACTTC.